The clone carrying this T cell receptor (beta chain) was observed a handful of times. This entry is derived from a study of blood T cell repertoires in COVID-19. Study details: COVID-19 samples collected from the United States, Italy and Spain covered acute and convalescent phases. From T cells, B-cell-depleted T cells, or PBMCs came the material, which was cDNA or gDNA.

Under the authors' procedure: Estimation of nucleated cell counts was performed using reference gene primer amplification. Profiling relied on immunoSEQ multiplex PCR, and the TCRdb table lists in-frame clones only, not all of them. Clone size and V and J calls were adopted from that table, with D and trimming inferred from the DNA. The sample contains some 110,000 clones, 85% of which appear only once. This CDR3 is 14 amino acids long. The V end was cut by 4 bases, the J end by 3 bases, with 9 bases between. Germline-derived CDR1 and CDR2 are SNHLY and FYNNEI. The clonotype comes from a man in his forties or fifties with acute or convalescent COVID-19. The chain has TRBV2 and TRBJ2-2; D is ambiguous. Sample: peripheral blood. CDR3: CASSGWRYTGELFF. CDR3 DNA sequence: TGTGCCAGCAGTGGTTGGCGGTACACCGGGGAGCTGTTTTTT. Full variable domain (remainder filled in from reference TRBV2 and TRBJ2-2): EPEVTQTPSHQVTQMGQEVILRCVPISNHLYFYWYRQILGQKVEFLVSFYNNEISEKSEIFDDQFSVERPDGSNFTLKIRSTKLEDSAMYFCASSGWRYTGELFFGEGSRLTVL.